These 13 T cell receptor beta chains were sequenced from one sample in a study of blood T cell repertoires in COVID-19. The assay was immunoSEQ multiplex PCR, and TCRdb's table has in-frame clones only and misses some. This sample has 150,000 to 200,000 clones, with around 85% found just once. Sequencing was carried out using peripheral blood. The receptors shown here come from a woman aged 60-70 years with COVID-19, enrolled during active disease.

The V gene is TRBV28, the J gene TRBJ1-1, with D possibly TRBD1 on 5 matching bases. V dropped 7 bases and J dropped 1 base, with 16 bases sitting between them. Germline CDR1 MDHEN, CDR2 SYDVKM. CDR3 length: 15 amino acids. CDR3 protein: CASTPGKRKNTEAFF. For the CDR3, the DNA is TGTGCCAGCACCCCAGGGAAACGAAAGAACACTGAAGCTTTCTTT.

The rearrangement joins TRBV7-9 to TRBJ1-4, with D tentatively TRBD1 (6 bases). CDR1 and CDR2 from the germline V gene are SEHNR and FQNEAQ (reference sequence). Trimming took 2 bases from V and 8 from J, leaving 18 bases between them. The CDR3 consists of 16 residues. In DNA form, the CDR3 reads TGTGCCAGCAGCTTACCCAGCTCCGGACAGAGGGAAAAACTGTTTTTT. Translating it yields CASSLPSSGQREKLFF.

This sequence joins TRBV5-3 and TRBJ2-1; TRBD2 matches 15 bases. TRBV5-3 is marked as an open reading frame, function uncertain. The CDR3 consists of 18 residues. V lost 4 bases and J lost 1; bases outside the gene matches: 6. The CDR3 sequence is CARSLGLAGGRSYNEQFF. The DNA for the CDR3 is TGTGCCAGAAGCCTAGGACTAGCGGGAGGGCGGTCCTACAATGAGCAGTTCTTC.

This clone was counted once. The chain is built from TRBV29-1 and TRBJ1-1, with TRBD1 matching 10 bases. V dropped 8 bases and J dropped 4; count of bases not matched to a gene: 4. CDR3 length equals 12 residues. Germline CDR1 reads SQVTM; CDR2 reads ANQGSEA. CDR3 in DNA: TGCAGCCACAGGACAGGGGGCACTGAAGCTTTCTTT. Translating it yields CSHRTGGTEAFF.

This chain uses TRBV19 with TRBJ1-1, with 9 bases fitting TRBD1. Looked up from germline, CDR1 is LNHDA and CDR2 is SQIVND (reference sequence). The CDR3 contains 16 residues. The V and J ends lost 5 bases and 4 bases, in that order; junction bases with no gene match: 11. For the CDR3, the DNA is TGTGCCAGTAGTCTGAACCCGGGACAGGGCGGCACTGAAGCTTTCTTT. Its protein is CASSLNPGQGGTEAFF.

The chain employs TRBV7-3 and TRBJ2-3; a weak D match, TRBD2 (6 bases). The CDR3 totals 15 residues. Germline values: CDR1 SGHTA, CDR2 FQGTGA. V was clipped by 5 bases and J by 0 bases, with 12 bases between them. DNA for the CDR3: TGTGCCAGCAGCCTATTTCGGGGGAGCACAGATACGCAGTATTTT. This gives the protein CASSLFRGSTDTQYF.

J is TRBJ1-1 and V is TRBV10-3; 8 nucleotides match TRBD1. Trimming cost V 3 bases and J 6 bases; bases outside gene matches: 9. The germline V gene encodes CDR1 ENHRY and CDR2 SYGVKD. This CDR3 comprises 15 residues. The CDR3 nucleotides read TGTGCCATCAGTGAACAGGGGCAGGGGGCATCTGAAGCTTTCTTT. This sequence encodes CAISEQGQGASEAFF.

CDR3 coding DNA: TGCGCCAGCAGCTTGTATTACGGACAGGGGAGAGCGGATACGCAGTATTTT. Translation gives CASSLYYGQGRADTQYF. The chain joins TRBV5-1 to TRBJ2-3, with TRBD1 matching 9 bases. The CDR3 length is 17 residues. The trim removed 1 base at V and 6 bases at J, leaving 12 bases unmatched. The germline V gene encodes CDR1 SGHRS and CDR2 YFSETQ.

The table lists this clone with a count of one. The rearrangement joins TRBV30 to TRBJ1-2; D call uncertain. The CDR3 has 12 residues. V lost 6 bases and J 8 bases, leaving 16 bases between the germline ends. Germline V gene sequence: CDR1 GTSNPN, CDR2 SVGIG (reference sequence). CDR3 nucleotides: TGTGCCTGTGAACCCGAGATGGTGGGCTACACCTTC. Encoded protein: CACEPEMVGYTF.

This clone was counted at least ten times. The chain combines TRBV9 with TRBJ2-2; D possibly corresponds to TRBD2 (6 bases). The germline V gene has CDR1 SGDLS and CDR2 YYNGEE. Trimming shortened V by 4 bases and J by 3 bases, and 10 bases separated the two germline ends. The CDR3 has 14 residues. The CDR3 region has the DNA TGTGCCAGCAGCTCGACTAGGGACACCGGGGAGCTGTTTTTT. This sequence encodes CASSSTRDTGELFF.

This chain connects TRBV25-1 to TRBJ1-2, with D perhaps TRBD1 (6 bases). The ends were cut back, 0 bases at V and 8 bases at J, with 10 bases in the middle. This CDR3 contains 13 residues. From germline, CDR1 is MGHDK and CDR2 SYGVNS. The CDR3 DNA reads as TGTGCCAGCAGTGAATACGGACAGAAGGGCTACACCTTC. It is translated as CASSEYGQKGYTF.

This clone has just a few counts. The chain uses TRBV5-4 and TRBJ1-1; 8 positions agree with TRBD1. V shed 6 bases and J 4 bases; nucleotides not matched to a gene: 11. This CDR3 is 15 amino acids long. Germline V gene sequence: CDR1 SGHNT, CDR2 YYREEE (reference sequence). CDR3 nucleotide sequence: TGTGCCAGCAACCTCCGGGACAGGCCGACCACTGAAGCTTTCTTT. Residues: CASNLRDRPTTEAFF.

V gene TRBV6-5 combines with J gene TRBJ1-5; D gene uncertain. This CDR3 is 14 amino acids long. The germline CDR1 and CDR2 sequences are MNHEY and SVGAGI. The germline V and J ends were trimmed by 2 bases and 4 bases, with 9 bases remaining between them. The CDR3 region has the DNA TGTGCCAGCAGTTACGTCGGGGAGAATCAGCCCCAGCATTTT. It codes for CASSYVGENQPQHF.